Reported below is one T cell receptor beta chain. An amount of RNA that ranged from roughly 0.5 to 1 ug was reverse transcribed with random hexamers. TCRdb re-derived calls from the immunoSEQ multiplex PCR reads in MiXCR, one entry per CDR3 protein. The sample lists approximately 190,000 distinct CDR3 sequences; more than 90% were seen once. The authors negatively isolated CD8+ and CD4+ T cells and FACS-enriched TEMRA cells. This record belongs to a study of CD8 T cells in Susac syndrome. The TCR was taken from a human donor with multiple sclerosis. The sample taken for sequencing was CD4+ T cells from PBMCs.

The CDR3 nucleotides read TGTGCCACCAGTGATGGAGACAGCACAGATACGCAGTATTTT. Translated, it gives CATSDGDSTDTQYF. The V gene is TRBV24-1, the J gene TRBJ2-3; D ambiguous. The CDR3 contains 14 residues. The V gene's germline CDR1 is KGHDR and CDR2 SFDVKD. Deletions cut 3 bases from V and 0 bases from J, with 6 bases between.